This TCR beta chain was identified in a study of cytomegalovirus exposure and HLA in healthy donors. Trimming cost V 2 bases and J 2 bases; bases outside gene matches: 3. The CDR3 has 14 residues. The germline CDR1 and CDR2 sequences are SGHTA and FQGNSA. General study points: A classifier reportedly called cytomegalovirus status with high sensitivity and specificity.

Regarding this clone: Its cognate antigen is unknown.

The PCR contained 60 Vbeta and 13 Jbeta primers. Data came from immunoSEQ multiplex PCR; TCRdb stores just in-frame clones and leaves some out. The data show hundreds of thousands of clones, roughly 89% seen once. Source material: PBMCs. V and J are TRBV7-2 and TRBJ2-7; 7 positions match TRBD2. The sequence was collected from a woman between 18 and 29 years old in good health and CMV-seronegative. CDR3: CASSLNRGAYEQYF. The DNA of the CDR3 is TGTGCCAGCAGCTTAAACCGGGGGGCCTACGAGCAGTACTTC.